These 28 T cell receptor beta chains were sequenced from one sample in a study of cytomegalovirus exposure and HLA in healthy donors. Data came from immunoSEQ multiplex PCR; TCRdb stores just in-frame clones and leaves some out. The table shows around 300,000 clones, with over 75% occurring only once. The sequenced sample was PBMCs. The receptors shown here come from a man aged 25 to 40 in good health and CMV-seronegative.

The count of this clone is one. The CDR3 protein is CASSPTGGLTYEQYF. The CDR3 DNA follows: TGTGCCAGCAGCCCTACAGGGGGTCTCACCTACGAGCAGTACTTC. The chain combines TRBV10-3 with TRBJ2-7; 8 nucleotides match TRBD1. The ends lost 10 bases at V and 2 bases at J; junction bases unmatched: 13. The CDR3 has 15 amino acids. The germline CDR1 and CDR2 sequences are ENHRY and SYGVKD.

The rearrangement uses TRBV27 and TRBJ1-2; TRBD1 might be the D (5 bases). CDR1 is MNHEY and CDR2 is SMNVEV in the germline V gene (reference sequence). Trimming took 2 bases from V and 7 from J, leaving 11 bases between them. This CDR3 has 13 amino acids. CDR3 bases: TGTGCCAGCAGTTTAGGGGCCACCACTGGCTACACCTTC. Translating it yields CASSLGATTGYTF.

The chain combines TRBV5-1 with TRBJ1-2; tentatively, D is TRBD1 (6 bases). This CDR3 contains 13 residues. Germline CDR1 is SGHRS and CDR2 is YFSETQ. Trimming took 4 bases from V and 8 from J, leaving 15 bases between them. DNA of the CDR3: TGCGCCAGCAGCCTCGCGGGGGGCTGGGGCTACACCTTC. It codes for CASSLAGGWGYTF. Full variable domain (rest looked up from reference TRBV5-1 and TRBJ1-2): KAGVTQTPRYLIKTRGQQVTLSCSPISGHRSVSWYQQTPGQGLQFLFEYFSETQRNKGNFPGRFSGRQFSNSRSEMNVSTLELGDSALYLCASSLAGGWGYTFGSGTRLTVV.

The chain is built from TRBV18 and TRBJ1-2; no clear D. The CDR3 spans 12 residues. CDR1 KGHSH and CDR2 LQKENI come from the germline V gene. Trimming took off 6 bases at V and 2 bases at J, with 7 bases between the two ends. The CDR3 spells CASSLANYGYTF. In DNA form, the CDR3 reads TGTGCCAGCTCGCTCGCGAACTATGGCTACACCTTC.

The table lists this clone with a count of one. The V call is TRBV10-2, the J call TRBJ1-2; TRBD1 agrees at 9 bases. With V trimmed by 3 bases and J by 4 bases, 6 bases remained unmatched. CDR1 is WSHSY, CDR2 SAAADI, per germline. The length of the CDR3 is 15 residues. The CDR3 here is CASSDMGTGLYGYTF. Here the CDR3 DNA reads TGCGCCAGCAGTGACATGGGGACAGGGCTCTATGGCTACACCTTC.

J is TRBJ1-2 and V is TRBV4-1; TRBD1 matches 7 bases. The V segment lost 2 bases and the J segment 4 bases; nucleotides outside the gene matches: 7. CDR1 and CDR2 from the germline V gene are MGHRA and YSYEKL. This CDR3 is 15 amino acids long. The DNA for the CDR3 is TGCGCCAGCAGCCAAATGACAGGGTTGAGCTATGGCTACACCTTC. Amino acid sequence: CASSQMTGLSYGYTF.

The genes are TRBV29-1 and TRBJ2-1; 8 bases are shared with TRBD1. The CDR3 loop spans 14 amino acids. The germline V gene has CDR1 SQVTM and CDR2 ANQGSEA. V was clipped by 4 bases and J by 8 bases; unmatched bases: 10. CDR3: CSVGRQGARYEQFF. The CDR3 nucleotides are TGCAGCGTTGGTCGGCAGGGGGCGAGGTATGAGCAGTTCTTC.

This rearrangement joins TRBV11-2 to TRBJ1-1; no definite D call. CDR1 is SGHAT and CDR2 is FQNNGV in the germline V gene. V lost 5 bases and J lost 4, with 11 bases in between. This CDR3 is 13 amino acids long. CDR3 sequence (DNA): TGTGCCAGCAGCGTATTGTTCTTCACTGAAGCTTTCTTT. It specifies CASSVLFFTEAFF.

The chain recombines TRBV7-9 with TRBJ2-2; unclear D gene. The CDR3 is made up of 15 amino acids. In germline, CDR1 is SEHNR, CDR2 FQNEAQ (reference sequence). V was pared by 1 base and J by 6 bases, with 12 bases between. This CDR3 is CASSLGQWVSGELFF. CDR3 nucleotides: TGTGCCAGCAGCTTAGGACAATGGGTTTCCGGGGAGCTGTTTTTT.

The gene calls are TRBV25-1 and TRBJ2-5, with 12 nucleotides matching TRBD2. The CDR3 contains 15 residues. The V and J ends lost 3 bases and 4 bases, in that order; junction bases with no gene match: 3. Germline V CDR1 and CDR2: MGHDK, SYGVNS. The CDR3 spells CASSEALAGGETQYF. The CDR3, as DNA: TGTGCCAGCAGTGAGGCACTAGCGGGAGGAGAGACCCAGTACTTC.

The V call is TRBV2, the J call TRBJ2-7; 7 bases line up with TRBD2. The CDR3 has 16 amino acids. V lost 7 bases to trimming and J lost 2 bases; unmatched junction nucleotides: 14. Germline V CDR1 and CDR2: SNHLY, FYNNEI. The CDR3 coding sequence is TGTGCCAGCAACAACCCCGGAGCTAGCGGAACCTACGAGCAGTACTTC. Residues: CASNNPGASGTYEQYF.

The V and J genes are TRBV19 and TRBJ1-2, with 7 bases that match TRBD1. This CDR3 is 16 amino acids long. The germline V gene encodes CDR1 LNHDA and CDR2 SQIVND (reference sequence). The trim removed 2 bases at V and 2 bases at J, leaving 8 bases unmatched. In DNA, the CDR3 is TGTGCCAGTAGTATATCCCAGGGGGGCGGAAACTATGGCTACACCTTC. It yields the protein CASSISQGGGNYGYTF.

In DNA, the CDR3 is TGTGCCAGCAGCCCCGAGGGTGGGAGCTCCTACAATGAGCAGTTCTTC. Encoded protein: CASSPEGGSSYNEQFF. V gene TRBV5-4 combines with J gene TRBJ2-1; the D gene is possibly TRBD2 (5 bases). Trimming took off 4 bases at V and 0 bases at J, with 14 bases between the two ends. This CDR3 region has 16 residues. Per germline, CDR1 SGHNT and CDR2 YYREEE (reference sequence).

This clone was found once. The chain combines TRBV19 with TRBJ2-7; weak D call: TRBD1 (5 bases). The CDR3 covers 15 residues. The germline V gene encodes CDR1 LNHDA and CDR2 SQIVND (reference sequence). V was cut by 4 bases and J by 0 bases, with 13 bases left in between. CDR3 bases: TGTGCCAGTAGTACAGGGTCACAGGCCTCCTACGAGCAGTACTTC. Its protein product is CASSTGSQASYEQYF. The full variable domain, completed using reference TRBV19 and TRBJ2-7, is DGGITQSPKYLFRKEGQNVTLSCEQNLNHDAMYWYRQDPGQGLRLIYYSQIVNDFQKGDIAEGYSVSREKKESFPLTVTSAQKNPTAFYLCASSTGSQASYEQYFGPGTRLTVT.

This chain links TRBV5-6 with TRBJ1-4; D call uncertain. This CDR3 is built from 15 residues. Trimming removed 0 bases from V and 8 bases from J, with 14 bases in between. Germline V gene sequence: CDR1 SGHDT, CDR2 YYEEEE. This chain's CDR3 is CASSLGPAPQEKLFF. CDR3 bases: TGTGCCAGCAGCTTGGGGCCCGCCCCGCAGGAAAAACTGTTTTTT. Variable domain in full (rest from reference TRBV5-6 and TRBJ1-4): DAGVTQSPTHLIKTRGQQVTLRCSPKSGHDTVSWYQQALGQGPQFIFQYYEEEERQRGNFPDRFSGHQFPNYSSELNVNALLLGDSALYLCASSLGPAPQEKLFFGSGTQLSVL.

The chain combines TRBV5-4 with TRBJ2-4, with D tentatively TRBD2 (6 bases). Per germline, CDR1 SGHNT and CDR2 YYREEE (reference sequence). The germline V and J ends were trimmed by 4 bases and 2 bases, with 19 bases remaining between them. This CDR3 has 17 amino acids. CDR3 loop: CASSLGIGSGTKNIQYF. The CDR3 DNA reads TGTGCCAGCAGCCTTGGTATTGGTAGCGGAACCAAAAACATTCAGTACTTC.

The rearrangement joins TRBV4-1 to TRBJ2-6, with TRBD1 matching over 8 bases. This CDR3 is built from 22 residues. Germline CDR1 and CDR2: MGHRA and YSYEKL. V lost 2 bases, J lost 0 bases, and 18 bases stayed unmatched. The CDR3 loop is CASSQRDRMAPDGRSGANVLTF. Here the CDR3 DNA reads TGCGCCAGCAGCCAACGGGACAGGATGGCCCCCGACGGCCGCTCTGGGGCCAACGTCCTGACTTTC.

The V gene is TRBV28, the J gene TRBJ2-6, with a possible D match to TRBD1 (6 bases). CDR1 and CDR2 (germline): MDHEN, SYDVKM. This CDR3 has 19 amino acids. The V gene lost 2 bases and the J gene lost 2 bases, with 19 bases spanning the gap. The CDR3 protein is CASSLGTRGWGTGANVLTF. The DNA for the CDR3 is TGTGCCAGCAGTTTAGGCACCAGGGGTTGGGGGACTGGGGCCAACGTCCTGACTTTC. The variable domain in full, with the rest retrieved from reference TRBV28 and TRBJ2-6, is DVKVTQSSRYLVKRTGEKVFLECVQDMDHENMFWYRQDPGLGLRLIYFSYDVKMKEKGDIPEGYSVSREKKERFSLILESASTNQTSMYLCASSLGTRGWGTGANVLTFGAGSRLTVL.

The J gene is TRBJ2-3, the V gene TRBV9, with TRBD2 matching over 7 bases. The ends lost 0 bases at V and 1 base at J; junction bases unmatched: 5. There are 16 residues in the CDR3. Germline V gene data show CDR1 as SGDLS and CDR2 as YYNGEE. The CDR3 DNA is TGTGCCAGCAGCGTAGGGCTAGCGGAGCGCACAGATACGCAGTATTTT. Its protein is CASSVGLAERTDTQYF.

The rearrangement links TRBV30 to TRBJ2-1; D not resolved. This CDR3 region has 15 residues. Germline V gives CDR1 GTSNPN, CDR2 SVGIG (reference sequence). V was cut by 0 bases and J by 0 bases, with 9 bases left in between. The DNA for the CDR3 is TGTGCCTGGAGTGTACAGATTAGCTCCTACAATGAGCAGTTCTTC. Translation: CAWSVQISSYNEQFF.

The V gene is TRBV6-5, the J gene TRBJ1-6; no definite D call. V lost 6 bases to trimming and J lost 6 bases, with 15 bases between them. The CDR3 is 15 residues long. Looked up from germline, CDR1 is MNHEY and CDR2 is SVGAGI. CDR3 DNA sequence: TGTGCCAGCAGGCGTGAGGCCGGACTTAATTCACCCCTCCACTTT. Translation: CASRREAGLNSPLHF.

The chain uses TRBV30 and TRBJ2-2, with D maybe TRBD2 (5 bases). The CDR3 contains 13 residues. With 4 bases removed from V and 4 bases from J, the gap between germline ends came to 10 bases. The germline CDR1 and CDR2 sequences are GTSNPN and SVGIG (reference sequence). CDR3 sequence: CAWKRDSTGELFF. CDR3 DNA: TGTGCCTGGAAGAGGGATTCCACCGGGGAGCTGTTTTTT.

The V call is TRBV4-1, the J call TRBJ2-6; 7 positions match TRBD1. Germline V gene sequence: CDR1 MGHRA, CDR2 YSYEKL. The CDR3 sequence is 19 residues long. The junction had 12 bases not matched to a gene; V was cut back by 4 bases and J by 0 bases. The CDR3 here is CASSPPLDRVISGANVLTF. Written as DNA, the CDR3 is TGCGCCAGCAGCCCACCCCTAGACAGGGTCATCTCTGGGGCCAACGTCCTGACTTTC.

This clone has only one observation. The rearrangement joins TRBV5-6 to TRBJ2-7, with TRBD2 identical over 12 bases. V lost 1 base to trimming and J lost 0 bases; unmatched junction nucleotides: 8. CDR3 length: 18 amino acids. Germline CDR1 and CDR2: SGHDT and YYEEEE. The CDR3 DNA reads as TGTGCCAGCAGCTTGACTAGCGGGGGGCTACACAACTCCTACGAGCAGTACTTC. Amino acid sequence: CASSLTSGGLHNSYEQYF.

This chain connects TRBV29-1 to TRBJ1-2; TRBD1 agrees at 7 bases. V was pared by 4 bases and J by 5 bases, with 7 bases of the junction left unmatched. CDR3 length: 13 residues. Germline V gene lookup returns CDR1 SQVTM and CDR2 ANQGSEA. The CDR3: CSVGRGGGYGYTF. CDR3 DNA: TGCAGCGTTGGCAGAGGGGGCGGGTATGGCTACACCTTC.

The chain is built from TRBV5-1 and TRBJ2-7; a possible D gene is TRBD2 (6 bases). The CDR3 sequence is 14 residues long. Germline lookup yields CDR1 SGHRS and CDR2 YFSETQ. V was pared by 3 bases and J by 1 base, with 11 bases between. The CDR3 DNA reads TGCGCCAGCAGCTGGGGTGGGACTTCCTACGAGCAGTACTTC. Protein product: CASSWGGTSYEQYF.

The chain carries TRBV4-1 and TRBJ2-7; D uncertain. Trimming took off 0 bases at V and 3 bases at J, with 15 bases between the two ends. The germline V gene has CDR1 MGHRA and CDR2 YSYEKL. The CDR3 is 16 amino acids. DNA of the CDR3: TGCGCCAGCAGCCAAGAATTCCAGGCCCAGGTCTACGAGCAGTACTTC. It translates to CASSQEFQAQVYEQYF.

The V call is TRBV21-1, the J call TRBJ2-4; TRBD2 reflects the table's D call only, with no check against the DNA. TRBV21-1 is recorded as a pseudogene. The CDR3 has 22 residues. CDR3 sequence reads: CASSRGGERGGWLSVSKNIQYF. The CDR3 DNA reads as TGTGCCAGCAGCAGAGGAGGGGAGCGGGGAGGCTGGTTAAGCGTGTCCAAAAACATTCAGTACTTC.